This TCR beta chain was observed in a study of cytotoxic CD8 clonotypes in ibrutinib-treated CLL. The study's findings and limits: Lymph node repertoires were not studied, and sampling times were unmatched.

Per the germline V gene, CDR1 is SGHNT and CDR2 is YENEEA. The CDR3 is made up of 15 amino acids. V was pared by 1 base and J by 4 bases, with 3 bases of the junction left unmatched. The assay was immunoSEQ multiplex PCR, and TCRdb's table has in-frame clones only and misses some. The data contain 20,000 to 30,000 clones, roughly 70% of them singletons. To note about this clone: Its antigen remains unknown.

The TCR originated in a human donor with chronic lymphocytic leukemia. The sample in question was PBMCs, obtained after 12 months of ibrutinib treatment. The gene calls are TRBV11-3 and TRBJ1-2, with 10 bases that match TRBD1. As DNA, the CDR3 is TGTGCCAGCAGCTTAGCGGGACAGGGGCCCTATGGCTACACCTTC. Residues: CASSLAGQGPYGYTF.